The clone carrying this T cell receptor (beta chain) was picked up many times. Its antigen is currently unknown. This entry is derived from a study of regulatory T cells in long-lasting Graves disease. Overall study context: The term persistent Graves' disease signified upward of 5 years on antithyroid drugs with positive TSH receptor antibodies.

Construction of the TCR beta libraries employed iRepertoire HTBI primers in conjunction with Arm-PCR of CDR3 regions. Each CDR3 protein gets one entry after TCRdb re-called the multiplex PCR reads with MiXCR. The sample has about 660,000 distinct CDR3 sequences, roughly 30% seen once. The study's findings and limits: Persistent disease exhibited a predilection for TRBV28, TRBJ1-2 and TRBJ2-5. Rather than thyroid tissue, only peripheral blood underwent study.

Time point: persistent/refractory GD, antithyroid drugs over 5 years with positive TRAb. Isolated PBMC RNA provided the starting material for the TCR library. From an endocrinology department in Xi'an, China, came the patients. The CDR3 consists of 13 residues. V lost 5 bases to trimming and J lost 3 bases; unmatched junction nucleotides: 3. This specimen was peripheral blood mononuclear cells (PBMCs), taken when the disease was refractory, from a patient treated with antithyroid drugs. The V and J genes are TRBV12-3 or TRBV12-4 and TRBJ1-1; 7 nucleotides line up with TRBD1. The sequence was obtained from a female donor with Graves disease. CDR3 amino acids: CASSRDSHTEAFF. The CDR3 nucleotides are TGTGCCAGCAGTCGGGACAGCCACACTGAAGCTTTCTTT.